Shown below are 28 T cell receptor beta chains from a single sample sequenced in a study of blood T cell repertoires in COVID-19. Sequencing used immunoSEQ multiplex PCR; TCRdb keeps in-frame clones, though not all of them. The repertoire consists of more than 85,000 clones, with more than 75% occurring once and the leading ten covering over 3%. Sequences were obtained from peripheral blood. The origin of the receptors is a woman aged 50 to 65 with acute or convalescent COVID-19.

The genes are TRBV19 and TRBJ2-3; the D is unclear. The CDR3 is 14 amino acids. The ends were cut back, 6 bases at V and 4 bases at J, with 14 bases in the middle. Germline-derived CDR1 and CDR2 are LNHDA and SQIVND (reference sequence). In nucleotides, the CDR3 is TGTGCCAGTAGCCCCGTCGGGTTAGCAGATACGCAGTATTTT. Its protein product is CASSPVGLADTQYF.

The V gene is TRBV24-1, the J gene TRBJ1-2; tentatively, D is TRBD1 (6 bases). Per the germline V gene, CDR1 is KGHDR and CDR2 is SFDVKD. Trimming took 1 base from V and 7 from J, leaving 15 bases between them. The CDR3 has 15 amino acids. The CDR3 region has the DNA TGTGCCACCAGTGATTTTAGTTCGGGGGGCTCTGGCTACACCTTC. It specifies CATSDFSSGGSGYTF.

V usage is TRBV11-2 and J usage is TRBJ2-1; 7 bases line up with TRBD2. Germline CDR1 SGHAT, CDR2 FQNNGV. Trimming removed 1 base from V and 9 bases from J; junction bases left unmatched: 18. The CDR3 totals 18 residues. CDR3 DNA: TGTGCCAGCAGCTTAGGGCGGAGTGGCGGGAGCGTTGCTACTGAGCAGTTCTTC. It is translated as CASSLGRSGGSVATEQFF.

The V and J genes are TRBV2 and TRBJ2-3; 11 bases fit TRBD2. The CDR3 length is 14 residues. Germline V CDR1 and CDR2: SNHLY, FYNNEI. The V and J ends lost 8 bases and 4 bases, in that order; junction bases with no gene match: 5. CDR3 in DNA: TGTGCCAGCCTTAGCGGGAGGGGCGCAGATACGCAGTATTTT. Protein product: CASLSGRGADTQYF.

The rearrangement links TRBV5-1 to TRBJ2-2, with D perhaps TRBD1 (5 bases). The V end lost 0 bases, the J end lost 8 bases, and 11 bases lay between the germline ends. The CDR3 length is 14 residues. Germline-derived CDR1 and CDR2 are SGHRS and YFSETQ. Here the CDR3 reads CASSLGQGGGELFF. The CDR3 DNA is TGCGCCAGCAGCTTGGGTCAGGGCGGAGGGGAGCTGTTTTTT.

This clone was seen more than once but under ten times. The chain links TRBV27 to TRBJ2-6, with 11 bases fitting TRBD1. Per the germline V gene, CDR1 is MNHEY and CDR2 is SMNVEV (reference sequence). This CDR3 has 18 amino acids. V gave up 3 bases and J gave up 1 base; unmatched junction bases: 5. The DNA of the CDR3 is TGTGCCAGCAGTTTCCGCGGACAGGGGGCTTCTGGGGCCAACGTCCTGACTTTC. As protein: CASSFRGQGASGANVLTF.

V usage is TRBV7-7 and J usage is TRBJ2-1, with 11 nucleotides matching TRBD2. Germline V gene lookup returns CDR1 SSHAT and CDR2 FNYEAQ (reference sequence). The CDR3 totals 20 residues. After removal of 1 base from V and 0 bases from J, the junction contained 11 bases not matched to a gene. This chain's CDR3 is CASSLELAGGRLSSYNEQFF. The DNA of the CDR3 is TGTGCCAGCAGCTTAGAGCTAGCGGGAGGCCGATTGAGCTCCTACAATGAGCAGTTCTTC.

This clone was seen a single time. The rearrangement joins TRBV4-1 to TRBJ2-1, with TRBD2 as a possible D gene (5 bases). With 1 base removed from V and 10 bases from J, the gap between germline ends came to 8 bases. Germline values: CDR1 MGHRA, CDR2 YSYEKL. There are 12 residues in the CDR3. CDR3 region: CASSQAPGEQFF. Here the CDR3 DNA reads TGCGCCAGCAGCCAAGCCCCGGGGGAGCAGTTCTTC.

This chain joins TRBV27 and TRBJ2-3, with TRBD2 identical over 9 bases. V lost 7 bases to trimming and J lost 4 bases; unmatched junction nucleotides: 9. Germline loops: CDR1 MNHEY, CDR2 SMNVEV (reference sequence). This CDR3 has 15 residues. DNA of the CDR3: TGTGCCAGCAACACTTTAGCGGGGGCAGCAGATACGCAGTATTTT. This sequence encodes CASNTLAGAADTQYF.

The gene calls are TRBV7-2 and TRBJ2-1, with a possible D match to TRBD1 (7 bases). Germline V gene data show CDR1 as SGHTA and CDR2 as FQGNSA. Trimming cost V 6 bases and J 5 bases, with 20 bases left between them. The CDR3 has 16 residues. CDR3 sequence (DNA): TGTGCCAGCAGGGGACCGACAGGGTGGACTAACAATGAGCAGTTCTTC. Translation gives CASRGPTGWTNNEQFF.

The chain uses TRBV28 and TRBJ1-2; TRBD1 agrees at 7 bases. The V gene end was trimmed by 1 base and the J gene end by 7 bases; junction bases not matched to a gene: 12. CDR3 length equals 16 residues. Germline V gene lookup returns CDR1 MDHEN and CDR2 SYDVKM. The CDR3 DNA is TGTGCCAGCAGTTTATTAGTAATCGGCCAGGGGGGTGGCTACACCTTC. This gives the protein CASSLLVIGQGGGYTF.

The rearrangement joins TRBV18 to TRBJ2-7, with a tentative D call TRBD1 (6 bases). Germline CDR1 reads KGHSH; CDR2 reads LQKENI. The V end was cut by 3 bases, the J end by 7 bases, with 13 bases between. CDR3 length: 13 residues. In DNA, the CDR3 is TGTGCCAGCTCACCGACAGGCCCTGGGGAGCAGTACTTC. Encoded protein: CASSPTGPGEQYF.

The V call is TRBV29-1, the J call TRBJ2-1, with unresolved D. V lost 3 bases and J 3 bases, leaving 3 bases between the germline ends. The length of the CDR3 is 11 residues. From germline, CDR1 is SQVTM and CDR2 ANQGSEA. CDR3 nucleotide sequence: TGCAGCGTTGATCTCTACAATGAGCAGTTCTTC. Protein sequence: CSVDLYNEQFF.

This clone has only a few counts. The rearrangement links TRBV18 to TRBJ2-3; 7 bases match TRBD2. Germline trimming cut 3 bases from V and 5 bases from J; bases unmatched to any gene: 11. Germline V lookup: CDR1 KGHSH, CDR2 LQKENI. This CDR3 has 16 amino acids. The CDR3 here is CASSPRRGGEEDTQYF. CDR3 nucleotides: TGTGCCAGCTCACCGCGCCGGGGAGGGGAGGAAGATACGCAGTATTTT.

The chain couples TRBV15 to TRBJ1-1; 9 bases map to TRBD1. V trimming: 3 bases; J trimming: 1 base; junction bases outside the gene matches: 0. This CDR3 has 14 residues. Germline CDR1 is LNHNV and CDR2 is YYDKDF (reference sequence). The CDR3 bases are TGTGCCACCAGCAGGGGACAGGGGAACACTGAAGCTTTCTTT. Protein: CATSRGQGNTEAFF. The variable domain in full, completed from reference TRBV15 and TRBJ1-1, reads DAMVIQNPRYQVTQFGKPVTLSCSQTLNHNVMYWYQQKSSQAPKLLFHYYDKDFNNEADTPDNFQSRRPNTSFCFLDIRSPGLGDTAMYLCATSRGQGNTEAFFGQGTRLTVV.

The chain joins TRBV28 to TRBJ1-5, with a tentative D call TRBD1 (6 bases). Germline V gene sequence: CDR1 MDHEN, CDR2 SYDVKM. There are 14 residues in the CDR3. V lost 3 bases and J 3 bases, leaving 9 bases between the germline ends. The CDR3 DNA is TGTGCCAGCAGTTTGCACAGGGACAATCAGCCCCAGCATTTT. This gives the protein CASSLHRDNQPQHF.

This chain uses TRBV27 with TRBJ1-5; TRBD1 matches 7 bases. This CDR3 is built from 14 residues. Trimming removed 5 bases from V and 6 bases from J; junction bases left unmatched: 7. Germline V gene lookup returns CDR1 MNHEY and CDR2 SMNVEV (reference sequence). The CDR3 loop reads CASSILQGSQPQHF. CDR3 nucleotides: TGTGCCAGCAGTATCCTACAGGGGAGTCAGCCCCAGCATTTT.

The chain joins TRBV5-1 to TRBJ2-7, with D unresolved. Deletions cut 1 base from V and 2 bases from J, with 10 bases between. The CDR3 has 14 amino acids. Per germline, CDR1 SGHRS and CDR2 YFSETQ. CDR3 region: CASSLNEQAYEQYF. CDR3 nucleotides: TGCGCCAGCAGCTTGAATGAGCAAGCCTACGAGCAGTACTTC.

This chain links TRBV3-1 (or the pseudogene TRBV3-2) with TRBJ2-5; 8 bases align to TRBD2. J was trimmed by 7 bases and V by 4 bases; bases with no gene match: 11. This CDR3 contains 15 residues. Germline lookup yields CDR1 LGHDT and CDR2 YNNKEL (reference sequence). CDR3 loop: CASSPGLVGGGTQYF. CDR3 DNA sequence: TGTGCCAGCAGCCCGGGACTAGTCGGAGGCGGGACCCAGTACTTC.

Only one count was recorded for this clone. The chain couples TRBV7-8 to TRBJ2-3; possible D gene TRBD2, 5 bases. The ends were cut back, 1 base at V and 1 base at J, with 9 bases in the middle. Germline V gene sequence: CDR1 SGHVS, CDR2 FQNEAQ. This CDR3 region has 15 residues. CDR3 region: CASSLGRGGTDTQYF. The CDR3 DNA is TGTGCCAGCAGCTTAGGACGGGGTGGCACAGATACGCAGTATTTT.

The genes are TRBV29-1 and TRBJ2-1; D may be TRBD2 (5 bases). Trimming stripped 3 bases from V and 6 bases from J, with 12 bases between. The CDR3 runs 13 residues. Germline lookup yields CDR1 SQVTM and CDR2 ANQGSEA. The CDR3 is CSVDRSRGNEQFF. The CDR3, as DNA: TGCAGCGTTGATCGGTCACGGGGCAATGAGCAGTTCTTC.

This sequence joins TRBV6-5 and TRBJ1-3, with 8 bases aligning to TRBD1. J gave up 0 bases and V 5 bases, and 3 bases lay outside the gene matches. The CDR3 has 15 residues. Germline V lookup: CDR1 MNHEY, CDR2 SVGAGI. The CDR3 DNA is TGTGCCAGCAGTCAAACAGGGGGCTCTGGAAACACCATATATTTT. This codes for CASSQTGGSGNTIYF.

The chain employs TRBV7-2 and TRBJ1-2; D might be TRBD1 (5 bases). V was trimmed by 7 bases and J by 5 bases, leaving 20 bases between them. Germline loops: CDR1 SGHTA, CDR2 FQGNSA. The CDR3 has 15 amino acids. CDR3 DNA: TGTGCCAGCACCCCGGCAGGGTCAGCTCTTTATGGCTACACCTTC. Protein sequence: CASTPAGSALYGYTF.

The DNA of the CDR3 is TGTGCCAGCAGCTCAAGACTAGCGGGAGGGCCAGGGGAGCTGTTTTTT. Its translation is CASSSRLAGGPGELFF. This rearrangement joins TRBV7-9 to TRBJ2-2, with 14 positions matching TRBD2. Germline CDR1 reads SEHNR; CDR2 reads FQNEAQ (reference sequence). The trim removed 4 bases at V and 8 bases at J, leaving 6 bases unmatched. CDR3 length: 16 amino acids.

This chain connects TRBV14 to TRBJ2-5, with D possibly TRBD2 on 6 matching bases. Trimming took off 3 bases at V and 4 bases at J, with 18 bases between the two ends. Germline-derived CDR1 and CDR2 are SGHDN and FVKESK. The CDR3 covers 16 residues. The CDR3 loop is CASSHIRGLALETQYF. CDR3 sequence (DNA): TGTGCCAGCAGCCATATTCGGGGGTTGGCGTTAGAGACCCAGTACTTC.

The CDR3 region has the DNA TGTGCCAGCAGCTTCGGCAGGGGGTTTGAGACCCAGTACTTC. Translated, it gives CASSFGRGFETQYF. This sequence joins TRBV5-6 and TRBJ2-5; 7 positions agree with TRBD1. The CDR3 extends over 14 amino acids. J was trimmed by 5 bases and V by 2 bases; bases with no gene match: 6. CDR1 is SGHDT and CDR2 is YYEEEE in the germline V gene.

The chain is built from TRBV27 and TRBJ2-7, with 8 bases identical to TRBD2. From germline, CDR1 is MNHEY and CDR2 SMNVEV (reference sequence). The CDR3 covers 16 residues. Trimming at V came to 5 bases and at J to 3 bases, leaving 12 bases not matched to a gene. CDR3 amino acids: CASSLAGGGRIYEQYF. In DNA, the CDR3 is TGTGCCAGCAGTCTGGCGGGAGGAGGCCGGATCTACGAGCAGTACTTC.

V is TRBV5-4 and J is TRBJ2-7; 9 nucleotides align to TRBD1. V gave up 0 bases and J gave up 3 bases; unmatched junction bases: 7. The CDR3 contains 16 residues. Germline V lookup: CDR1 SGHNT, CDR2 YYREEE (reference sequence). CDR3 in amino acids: CASSLAVGQGRYEQYF. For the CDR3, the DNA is TGTGCCAGCAGCTTGGCCGTGGGACAGGGCCGCTACGAGCAGTACTTC.